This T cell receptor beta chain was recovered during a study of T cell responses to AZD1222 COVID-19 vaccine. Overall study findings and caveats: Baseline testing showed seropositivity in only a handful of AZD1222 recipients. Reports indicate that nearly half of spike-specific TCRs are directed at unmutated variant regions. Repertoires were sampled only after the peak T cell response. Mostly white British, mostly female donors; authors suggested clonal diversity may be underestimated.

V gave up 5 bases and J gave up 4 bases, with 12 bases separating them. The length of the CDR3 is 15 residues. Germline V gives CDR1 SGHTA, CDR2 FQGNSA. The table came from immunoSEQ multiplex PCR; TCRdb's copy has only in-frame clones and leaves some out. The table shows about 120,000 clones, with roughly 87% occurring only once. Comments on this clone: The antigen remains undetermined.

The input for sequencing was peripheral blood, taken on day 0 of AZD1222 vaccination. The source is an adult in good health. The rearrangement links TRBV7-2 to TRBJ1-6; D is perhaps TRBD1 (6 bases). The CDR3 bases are TGTGCCAGCAGCCCCCTGGACAGTTATAATTCACCCCTCCACTTT. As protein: CASSPLDSYNSPLHF.